This passage covers 17 T cell receptor beta chains from one sample sequenced in a study of breast tumors, draining lymph nodes, adjacent tissues. Axillary draining lymph nodes of breast cancer patients supplied the node samples. MiXCR was run by TCRdb on the multiplex PCR reads, yielding one entry per CDR3 protein. The repertoire holds around 190,000 distinct CDR3 sequences, with 30% to 35% as singletons. The material sequenced was axillary lymph node tissue. Every receptor here comes from a female donor with breast cancer. Some clones in this sample may be carry-over from other donors' samples.

This clonotype has at least ten counts. This CDR3 is CASRYTGTGANVLTF. As DNA, the CDR3 is TGTGCCAGCCGTTACACAGGGACAGGGGCCAACGTCCTGACTTTC. V gene TRBV18 combines with J gene TRBJ2-6; possible D gene TRBD1, 6 bases. The ends were cut back, 8 bases at V and 4 bases at J, with 15 bases in the middle. The V gene's germline CDR1 is KGHSH and CDR2 LQKENI. The CDR3 is 15 residues long.

This clonotype was detected a few times. The V call is TRBV20-1, the J call TRBJ1-1; D not certain. Germline V lookup: CDR1 DFQATT, CDR2 SNEGSKA (reference sequence). The CDR3 has 10 residues. V was pared by 6 bases and J by 3 bases, with 5 bases between. DNA for the CDR3: TGCAGTGCCAGGTACACTGAAGCTTTCTTT. It codes for CSARYTEAFF.

This clonotype has more than one count but fewer than ten. V usage is TRBV27 and J usage is TRBJ2-2; TRBD2 aligns across 8 bases. Losses at the gene ends were 8 bases for V and 4 bases for J; bases not matched to a gene: 9. The germline V gene has CDR1 MNHEY and CDR2 SMNVEV (reference sequence). The CDR3 has 15 amino acids. CDR3 DNA sequence: TGTGCCAGCTGTGACGGGGGGGCGGGCACCGGGGAGCTGTTTTTT. The encoded protein is CASCDGGAGTGELFF.

This clonotype was seen only a few times. The chain employs TRBV6-1 and TRBJ2-1; TRBD2 matches 15 bases. Germline CDR1 reads MNHNS; CDR2 reads SASEGT. The CDR3 contains 14 residues. V lost 10 bases to trimming and J lost 10 bases; unmatched junction nucleotides: 8. The CDR3 is CANGLAGGPGEQFF. CDR3 bases: TGTGCCAACGGACTAGCGGGGGGGCCTGGGGAGCAGTTCTTC.

Notes on this clonotype: A junction end diverges from the germline sequence, so it may reflect a read error. The chain combines TRBV12-3 or TRBV12-4 with TRBJ2-1, with a possible D match to TRBD1 (6 bases). The CDR3 loop spans 14 amino acids. The CDR3 spells CASSLNRAYNEQLF. DNA of the CDR3: TGTGCCAGCAGTCTCAACAGGGCCTACAATGAGCAGCTCTTC.

The rearrangement links TRBV10-3 to TRBJ2-5; D may be TRBD1 or TRBD2 (6 bases each). Germline assignment: CDR1 ENHRY and CDR2 SYGVKD. The CDR3 loop spans 17 amino acids. Between the trimmed V and J ends, which lost 3 bases and 0 bases, there was a span of 17 bases. CDR3 sequence (DNA): TGTGCCATCAGTGACCCTAACGGGGGCCGTGACCAAGAGACCCAGTACTTC. This sequence encodes CAISDPNGGRDQETQYF.

The V call is TRBV28, the J call TRBJ1-1, with 7 bases identical to TRBD1. The CDR3 totals 15 residues. V shed 6 bases, J shed 0 bases, and the junction held 7 bases outside the gene matches. Germline-derived CDR1 and CDR2 are MDHEN and SYDVKM. The CDR3 DNA reads TGTGCCAGCAGACTCAGGGGGGTCATGAACACTGAAGCTTTCTTT. It specifies CASRLRGVMNTEAFF.

The genes are TRBV20-1 and TRBJ1-4, with no clear D. The V end lost 1 base, the J end lost 8 bases, and 11 bases lay between the germline ends. The CDR3 contains 13 residues. Germline V gene sequence: CDR1 DFQATT, CDR2 SNEGSKA (reference sequence). The CDR3 nucleotides read TGCAGTGCTAGAGTTCCGGGGATCGAAAAACTGTTTTTT. It encodes CSARVPGIEKLFF.

Comments on this clonotype: This is likely a read error, given that the CDR3 carries no conserved phenylalanine or tryptophan at its end. The chain combines TRBV2 with TRBJ2-1; 7 nucleotides match TRBD1. The CDR3 totals 13 residues. V trimming: 7 bases; J trimming: 3 bases; junction bases outside the gene matches: 3. CDR1 and CDR2 (germline): SNHLY, FYNNEI. The CDR3 sequence is CASTTGCYNEQFL. The CDR3 DNA is TGTGCCAGCACGACAGGGTGCTACAATGAGCAGTTCCTC.

This clonotype was seen many times. The chain joins TRBV6-2 or TRBV6-3 to TRBJ2-2; TRBD1 aligns across 9 bases. CDR1 MNHEY and CDR2 SVGEGT come from the germline V gene. V gave up 2 bases and J gave up 7 bases; unmatched junction bases: 5. The CDR3 is 15 amino acids. CDR3 amino acids: CASSYLGQGSGELFF. The CDR3 bases are TGTGCCAGCAGTTACCTGGGACAGGGTAGCGGGGAGCTGTTTTTT.

The chain couples TRBV6-6 to TRBJ2-2; D is unresolved. V was cut by 7 bases and J by 4 bases, with 19 bases left in between. In germline, CDR1 is MNHNY, CDR2 SVGAGI (reference sequence). This CDR3 comprises 16 residues. The CDR3 DNA sequence: TGTGCCAGCACGGTCCGGAAAGGGATGGTCACCGGGGAGCTGTTTTTT. Translating it yields CASTVRKGMVTGELFF.

This CDR3 reads CSAGQKLYEQYF. CDR3 DNA: TGCAGCGCGGGGCAGAAGCTCTACGAGCAGTACTTC. This chain joins TRBV29-1 and TRBJ2-7; D could derive from TRBD1 or TRBD2 (5 bases each). The germline V gene has CDR1 SQVTM and CDR2 ANQGSEA. Between the trimmed V and J ends, which lost 7 bases and 3 bases, there was a span of 13 bases. The CDR3 spans 12 residues.

This clonotype has a handful of counts. This may arise from a read error, as a much more abundant clone is one base away. The chain couples TRBV20-1 to TRBJ2-5; a weak D match, TRBD2 (6 bases). Germline V CDR1 and CDR2: DFQATT, SNEGSKA (reference sequence). This CDR3 has 14 amino acids. The CDR3 DNA follows: TGCAGTGCTAGAGTAATACGGGAGAGAGAGACCCAGTGCTTC. Encoded protein: CSARVIRERETQCF.

The rearrangement links TRBV20-1 to TRBJ1-1; the D is unclear. Trimming removed 6 bases at V and 4 bases at J, with 18 bases between. The germline CDR1 and CDR2 sequences are DFQATT and SNEGSKA (reference sequence). The CDR3 runs to 14 residues. The CDR3 DNA follows: TGCAGTGCGACAAGGGATCTTCACTCCACTGAAGCTTTCTTT. This encodes CSATRDLHSTEAFF.

The chain combines TRBV6-1 with TRBJ2-2; D possibly uses TRBD1 or TRBD2 (5 bases each). The CDR3 is made up of 18 amino acids. The V end lost 2 bases, the J end lost 0 bases, and 16 bases lay between the germline ends. Germline V gives CDR1 MNHNS, CDR2 SASEGT. In DNA, the CDR3 is TGTGCCAGCAGTGAAAGGGACGGTTGGAACGCGAACACCGGGGAGCTGTTTTTT. Translated: CASSERDGWNANTGELFF.

This clonotype was seen repeatedly, ten times or more. The chain couples TRBV20-1 to TRBJ2-3, with D perhaps TRBD1 or TRBD2 (6 bases each). This CDR3 is 16 amino acids long. Per the germline V gene, CDR1 is DFQATT and CDR2 is SNEGSKA (reference sequence). The V end lost 7 bases, the J end lost 3 bases, and 23 bases lay between the germline ends. CDR3 protein: CSGSWGAGVGTDTQYF. The CDR3 DNA follows: TGCAGTGGCTCCTGGGGGGCGGGCGTGGGTACAGATACGCAGTATTTT.

A few counts support this clonotype. The gene calls are TRBV18 and TRBJ1-5; 8 bases agree with TRBD1. The length of the CDR3 is 16 residues. V dropped 3 bases and J dropped 6; count of bases not matched to a gene: 10. Germline assignment: CDR1 KGHSH and CDR2 LQKENI. CDR3 residues: CASSPGSAQGGQPQHF. CDR3 coding DNA: TGTGCCAGCTCACCCGGTAGTGCACAGGGGGGTCAGCCCCAGCATTTT.